This TCR beta chain is drawn from a study of blood T cell repertoires in COVID-19. Germline V gene sequence: CDR1 GTSNPN, CDR2 SVGIG (reference sequence). The CDR3 is 12 amino acids. V lost 4 bases and J 12 bases, leaving 18 bases between the germline ends. Data came from immunoSEQ multiplex PCR; TCRdb stores just in-frame clones and leaves some out. Among around 130,000 clones, less than 85% were seen once, and the ten largest hold about 15%. Sequenced: peripheral blood. This rearrangement joins TRBV30 to TRBJ1-1, with a possible D match to TRBD1 (5 bases). The origin of this receptor is a woman older than 75 with acute or convalescent COVID-19. CDR3 sequence: CAWNSGTMRPFF. For the CDR3, the DNA is TGTGCCTGGAATAGCGGGACCATGAGACCTTTCTTT.